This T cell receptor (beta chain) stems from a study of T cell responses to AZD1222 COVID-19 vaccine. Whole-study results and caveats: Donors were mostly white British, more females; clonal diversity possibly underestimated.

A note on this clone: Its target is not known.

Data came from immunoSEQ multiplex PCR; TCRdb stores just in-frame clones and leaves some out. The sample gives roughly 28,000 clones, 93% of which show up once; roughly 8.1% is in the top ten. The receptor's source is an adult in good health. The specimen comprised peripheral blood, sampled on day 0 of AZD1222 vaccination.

CDR3 DNA sequence: TGTGCCAGCAGCTTACGGTCGGATACGCAGTATTTT. Its protein is CASSLRSDTQYF. The gene calls are TRBV7-9 and TRBJ2-3, with unresolved D. Germline V gene lookup returns CDR1 SEHNR and CDR2 FQNEAQ (reference sequence). The length of the CDR3 is 12 residues. Trimming shortened V by 2 bases and J by 6 bases, and 6 bases separated the two germline ends.